This T cell receptor (beta chain) was captured in a study of tumor-infiltrating lymphocytes in localized non-small cell lung cancer. Assay used: immunoSEQ multiplex PCR; TCRdb lists only in-frame clones, some missing. The repertoire consists of 10,000 to 15,000 clones, with around 85% occurring once and the leading ten covering around 3.7%. The CDR3 sequence is 13 residues long. After removal of 2 bases from V and 11 bases from J, the junction contained 6 bases not matched to a gene. The germline CDR1 and CDR2 sequences are SGHAT and FQDESV (reference sequence). The sample consisted of uninvolved lung tissue not adjacent to the tumor. The chain links TRBV11-1 to TRBJ1-1, with 9 nucleotides matching TRBD1. The sequence derives from a human donor with non-small cell lung cancer. DNA for the CDR3: TGTGCCAGCAGCTTACCAGCTGGACAGGGGGCTTTCTTT. Protein product: CASSLPAGQGAFF.